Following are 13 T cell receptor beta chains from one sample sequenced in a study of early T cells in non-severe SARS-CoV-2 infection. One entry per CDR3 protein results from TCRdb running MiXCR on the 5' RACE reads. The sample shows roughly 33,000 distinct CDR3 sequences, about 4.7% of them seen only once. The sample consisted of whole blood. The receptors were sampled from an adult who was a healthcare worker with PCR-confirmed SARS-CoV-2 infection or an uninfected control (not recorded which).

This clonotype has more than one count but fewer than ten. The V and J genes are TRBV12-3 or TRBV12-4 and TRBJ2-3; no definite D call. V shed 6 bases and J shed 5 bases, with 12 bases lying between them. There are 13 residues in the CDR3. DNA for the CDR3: TGTGCCAGCAGCCTAAGACTCGAAGATACGCAGTATTTT. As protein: CASSLRLEDTQYF.

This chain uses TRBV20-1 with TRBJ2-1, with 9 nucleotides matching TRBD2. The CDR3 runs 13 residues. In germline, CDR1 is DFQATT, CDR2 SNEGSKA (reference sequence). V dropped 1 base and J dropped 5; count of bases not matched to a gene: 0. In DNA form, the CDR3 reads TGCAGTGCTAGAGGGACTAGCGACAATGAGCAGTTCTTC. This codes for CSARGTSDNEQFF.

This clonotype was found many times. CDR3 DNA sequence: TGTGCCACCAGCAGAGATACAGGATCACCCCTCCACTTT. Encoded protein: CATSRDTGSPLHF. This chain links TRBV15 with TRBJ1-6; tentatively, D is TRBD1 (5 bases). Germline V gene lookup returns CDR1 LNHNV and CDR2 YYDKDF (reference sequence). The CDR3 is 13 residues long. V was cut by 0 bases and J by 10 bases, with 7 bases left in between. The full variable domain, its missing parts supplied by reference TRBV15 and TRBJ1-6, is DAMVIQNPRYQVTQFGKPVTLSCSQTLNHNVMYWYQQKSSQAPKLLFHYYDKDFNNEADTPDNFQSRRPNTSFCFLDIRSPGLGDTAMYLCATSRDTGSPLHFGNGTRLTVT.

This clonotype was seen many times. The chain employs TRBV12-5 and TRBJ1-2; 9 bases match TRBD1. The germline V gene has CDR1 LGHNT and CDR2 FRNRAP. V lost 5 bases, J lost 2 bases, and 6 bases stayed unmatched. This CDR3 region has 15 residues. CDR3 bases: TGTGCTAGTGGTGTGAGGACAGGGGACAACTATGGCTACACCTTC. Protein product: CASGVRTGDNYGYTF.

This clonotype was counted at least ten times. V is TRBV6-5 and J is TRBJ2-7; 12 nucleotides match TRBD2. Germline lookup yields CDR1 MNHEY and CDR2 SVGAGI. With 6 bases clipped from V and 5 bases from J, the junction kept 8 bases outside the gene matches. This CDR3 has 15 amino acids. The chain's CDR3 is CASSLSSGGADEQYF. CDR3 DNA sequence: TGTGCCAGCAGCCTCTCTAGCGGGGGGGCCGACGAGCAGTACTTC.

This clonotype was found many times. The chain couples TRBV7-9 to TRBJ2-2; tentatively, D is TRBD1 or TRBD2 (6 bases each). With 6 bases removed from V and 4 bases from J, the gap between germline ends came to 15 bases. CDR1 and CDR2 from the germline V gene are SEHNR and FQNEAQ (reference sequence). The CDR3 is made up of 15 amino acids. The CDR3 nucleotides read TGTGCCAGCAGTACGGGGGCCTCGGGCACCGGGGAGCTGTTTTTT. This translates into CASSTGASGTGELFF.

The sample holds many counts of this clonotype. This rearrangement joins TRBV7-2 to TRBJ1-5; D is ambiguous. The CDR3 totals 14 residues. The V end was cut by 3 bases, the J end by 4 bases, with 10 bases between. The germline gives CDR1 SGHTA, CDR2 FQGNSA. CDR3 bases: TGTGCCAGCAGCTTTGAAATGGGTAATCAGCCCCAGCATTTT. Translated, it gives CASSFEMGNQPQHF.

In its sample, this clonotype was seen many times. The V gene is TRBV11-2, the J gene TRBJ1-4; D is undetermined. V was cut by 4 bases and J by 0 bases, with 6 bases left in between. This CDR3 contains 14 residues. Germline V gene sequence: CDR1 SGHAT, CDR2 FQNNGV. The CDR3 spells CASSYPATNEKLFF. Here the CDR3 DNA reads TGTGCCAGCAGCTACCCCGCAACTAATGAAAAACTGTTTTTT.

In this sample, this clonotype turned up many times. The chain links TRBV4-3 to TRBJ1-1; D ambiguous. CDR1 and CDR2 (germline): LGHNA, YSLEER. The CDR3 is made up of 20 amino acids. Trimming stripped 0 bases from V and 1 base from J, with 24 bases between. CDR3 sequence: CASSQDLIGEAETGNTEAFF. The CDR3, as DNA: TGCGCCAGCAGCCAAGATCTAATCGGGGAGGCAGAAACGGGGAACACTGAAGCTTTCTTT.

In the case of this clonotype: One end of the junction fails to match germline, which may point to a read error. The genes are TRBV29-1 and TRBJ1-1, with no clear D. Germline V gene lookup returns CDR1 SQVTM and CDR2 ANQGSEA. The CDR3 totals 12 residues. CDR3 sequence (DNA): TGCAGCGTTTCCCCCTGGAACACTGAAGCCTTCTTT. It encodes CSVSPWNTEAFF.

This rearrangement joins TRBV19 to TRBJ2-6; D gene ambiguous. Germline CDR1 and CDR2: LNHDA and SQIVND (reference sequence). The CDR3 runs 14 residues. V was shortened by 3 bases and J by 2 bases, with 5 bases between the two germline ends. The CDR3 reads CASSITAGANVLTF. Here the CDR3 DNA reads TGTGCCAGTAGTATTACTGCTGGGGCCAACGTCCTGACTTTC.

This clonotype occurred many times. CDR3 loop: CASSPGRHISMNTEAFF. Here the CDR3 DNA reads TGTGCCAGCAGCCCCGGCAGGCATATTTCAATGAACACTGAAGCTTTCTTT. The rearrangement uses TRBV7-6 and TRBJ1-1; no reliable D call. Trimming left V 5 bases short and J 0 bases short, with 19 bases between. Germline V gene lookup returns CDR1 SGHVS and CDR2 FNYEAQ. There are 17 residues in the CDR3.

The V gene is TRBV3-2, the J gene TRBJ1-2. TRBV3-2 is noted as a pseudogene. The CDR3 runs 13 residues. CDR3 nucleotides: TGTGCCAGCAGCCAGGGTCCGGCGGGTGGCTACACCTTC. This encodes CASSQGPAGGYTF.